These T cell receptor beta chains were read from a single sample in a study of T cells expressing NK-cell markers. With the 5' RACE reads reprocessed, TCRdb shows one record per CDR3 protein and no DNA. The listing records roughly 390,000 distinct CDR3 sequences. Sequenced input: blood T cells: a sorted CD56 or NKG2C T cell subset, CD4+ or CD8+ T cells, or bulk PBMC T cells (not recorded which). The source of these receptors is a man aged 18 to 69 in good health. Each CDR3 is given with its conserved first and last residue.

j_gene | v_gene | CDR3aa
TRBJ2-1 | TRBV5-6 | CASSRGVSEFF
TRBJ2-1 | TRBV12-3/TRBV12-4 | CASSFRSGVLLYNEQFF
TRBJ2-2 | TRBV5-1 | CASSLANRGRGGELFF
TRBJ2-7 | TRBV7-9 | CASSRQGTEQYF
TRBJ2-1 | TRBV6-1 | CASSPAGTGGGEQFF
TRBJ2-1 | TRBV7-9 | CAMQRLAGGNEQFF
TRBJ2-2 | TRBV29-1 | CSVVQGAGFGRELFF
TRBJ1-2 | TRBV5-1 | CASSGTGRSYGYTF
TRBJ1-2 | TRBV6-5 | CASSYSGTGATAYTF
TRBJ1-4 | TRBV6-1 | CASSPTNEKLFF
TRBJ1-6 | TRBV3-1 | CASSQGTTNSPLHF
TRBJ1-5 | TRBV2 | CASSVKFLNNQPQHF
TRBJ2-5 | TRBV9 | CASSSGGGLMETQYF
TRBJ2-1 | TRBV4-1 | CASTAIQGGGSHEQFF
TRBJ1-4 | TRBV12-3/TRBV12-4 | CASSFITNEKLFF
TRBJ2-3 | TRBV2 | CASRISGGITDTQYF
TRBJ2-1 | TRBV5-1 | CASSRSGVKDEQFF
TRBJ2-7 | TRBV6-6 | CASSRVPGGEQYF